The following is a TCR beta chain sequence with its context. Its antigen remains unknown. The run of the v3.0 immunoSEQ assay was at survey level. The assay was immunoSEQ multiplex PCR, and TCRdb's table has in-frame clones only and misses some. There are 30,000 to 40,000 clones in the sample; roughly four fifths occur only once, and 6.2% lies in the top ten. This entry belongs to a study of long-term antiretroviral therapy in people with HIV. General study findings and limits: Data on ART adherence, viral resistance or therapy changes were unavailable.

1-10 million cryopreserved PBMC were held in samples before DNA extraction. The CDR3 is 14 amino acids. Looked up from germline, CDR1 is SGHRS and CDR2 is YFSETQ. Trimming removed 0 bases at V and 2 bases at J, with 9 bases between. Here the sequenced sample was unsorted PBMCs, taken 1 year after starting antiretroviral therapy. This TCR came from a man aged 18 to 29 with HIV. The rearrangement uses TRBV5-1 and TRBJ2-7, with unresolved D. CDR3 region: CASSLVPDPYEQYF. The CDR3 nucleotides are TGCGCCAGCAGCTTGGTTCCCGACCCCTACGAGCAGTACTTC. The full variable domain, completed using reference TRBV5-1 and TRBJ2-7, is KAGVTQTPRYLIKTRGQQVTLSCSPISGHRSVSWYQQTPGQGLQFLFEYFSETQRNKGNFPGRFSGRQFSNSRSEMNVSTLELGDSALYLCASSLVPDPYEQYFGPGTRLTVT.